The T cell receptor (beta chain) described here comes from a study of blood T cell repertoires in COVID-19. Study-level background: Samples of COVID-19 (acute and convalescent) were obtained from the United States, Italy and Spain. PBMCs, B-cell-depleted T cells, or T cells were the source of the cDNA or gDNA that made up the material.

This CDR3 comprises 14 residues. The V and J ends lost 0 bases and 8 bases, in that order; junction bases with no gene match: 7. Germline CDR1 SGHRS, CDR2 YFSETQ. Adults between roughly 18 and 90 years of age took part from fewer than 30 US areas. In the original processing: Counts of nucleated cells, estimated from reference gene primer amplification, were obtained. Libraries were prepared by immunoSEQ multiplex PCR; TCRdb keeps only in-frame clonotypes and omits some of them. For V, J and clone size, that table is used; D and trimming come from the DNA. The sample carries around 240,000 clones, 91% recorded once.

The sample consisted of PBMCs or T cells enriched from blood (not recorded which). The TCR sequence derives from a human donor in a cohort exposed to, infected with or recovered from COVID-19 (not recorded which). The donor label of this sample is uncertain. The chain is built from TRBV5-1 and TRBJ1-2, with 7 bases aligning to TRBD1. As DNA, the CDR3 is TGCGCCAGCAGCTTGGGCGACAGGGATCGCGGCTACACCTTC. Translation: CASSLGDRDRGYTF.